This TCR beta chain appears in the sequencing data of a study of patients and donors after allogeneic stem cell transplantation. Using its own MiXCR run on the RT-PCR reads, TCRdb lists one record per CDR3 protein. The data contain 800,000 to 1,000,000 distinct CDR3 sequences, around 17% of them seen just once; the ten biggest clones take up about 6%. J lost 7 bases, V lost 6 bases, and 8 bases had no gene match. Germline CDR1 is DFQATT and CDR2 is SNEGSKA (reference sequence). The CDR3 sequence is 12 residues long. The rearrangement uses TRBV20-1 and TRBJ2-5; 7 bases line up with TRBD2. Sequencing was carried out using blood, either unsorted or a sorted T cell fraction (not recorded which). The clonotype comes from a human donor who was either an allogeneic HSCT recipient or a stem cell or donor lymphocyte infusion donor (not recorded which). It is not recorded whose cells these are; they may come from a transplant donor. CDR3 sequence reads: CSATLGGGTQYF. CDR3 bases: TGCAGTGCGACCTTGGGCGGGGGGACCCAGTACTTC.